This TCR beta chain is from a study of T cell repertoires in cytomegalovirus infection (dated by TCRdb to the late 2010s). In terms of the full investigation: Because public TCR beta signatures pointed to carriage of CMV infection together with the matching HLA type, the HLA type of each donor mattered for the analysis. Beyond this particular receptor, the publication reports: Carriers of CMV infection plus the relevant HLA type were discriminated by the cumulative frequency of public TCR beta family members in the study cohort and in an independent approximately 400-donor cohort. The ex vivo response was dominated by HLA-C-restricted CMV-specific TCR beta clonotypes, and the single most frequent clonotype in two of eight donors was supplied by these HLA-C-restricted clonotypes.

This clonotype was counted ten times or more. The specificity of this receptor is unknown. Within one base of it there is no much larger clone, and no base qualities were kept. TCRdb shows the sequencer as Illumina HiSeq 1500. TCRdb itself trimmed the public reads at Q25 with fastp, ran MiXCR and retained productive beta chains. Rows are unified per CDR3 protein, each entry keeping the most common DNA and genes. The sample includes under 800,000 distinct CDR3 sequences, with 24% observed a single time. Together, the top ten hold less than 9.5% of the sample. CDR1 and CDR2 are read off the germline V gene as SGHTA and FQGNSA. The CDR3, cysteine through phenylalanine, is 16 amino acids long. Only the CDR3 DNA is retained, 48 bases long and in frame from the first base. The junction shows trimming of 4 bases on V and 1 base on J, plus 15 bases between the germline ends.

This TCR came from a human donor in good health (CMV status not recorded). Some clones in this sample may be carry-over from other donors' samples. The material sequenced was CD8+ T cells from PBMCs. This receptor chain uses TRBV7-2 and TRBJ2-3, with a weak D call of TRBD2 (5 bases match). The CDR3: CASSSLASLGTDTQYF. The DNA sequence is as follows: TGTGCCAGCAGCTCCCTAGCCTCGCTGGGCACAGATACGCAGTATTTT.